This TCR beta chain was recovered during a study of T-cell reconstitution after alpha-beta-depleted transplantation in children. The CDR3 runs to 13 residues. CDR1 and CDR2 (germline): SEHNR, FQNEAQ (reference sequence). Trimming cost V 5 bases and J 4 bases, with 11 bases left between them. Preparing the TCRbeta library involved the use of unique molecular identifiers. MiXCR was run by TCRdb on the PCR reads, yielding one entry per CDR3 protein. Here the sample spans approximately 47,000 distinct CDR3 sequences, around 50% being singletons. On this clonotype: Its antigen is undetermined.

The study, taken as a whole, reports: Some patients' high day-60 TCRbeta diversity was attributed to recipient cells surviving conditioning.

The TCR originated in a boy younger than two with SCID, due to receive a stem cell transplant. The chain employs TRBV7-9 and TRBJ1-1; perhaps TRBD1 as D (6 bases). The sequencing here drew on peripheral blood, taken before TCRalphabeta/CD19-depleted stem cell transplant. Written as DNA, the CDR3 is TGTGCCAGCAGCCCTCAGGGGCTCACTGAAGCTTTCTTT. Encoded protein: CASSPQGLTEAFF.